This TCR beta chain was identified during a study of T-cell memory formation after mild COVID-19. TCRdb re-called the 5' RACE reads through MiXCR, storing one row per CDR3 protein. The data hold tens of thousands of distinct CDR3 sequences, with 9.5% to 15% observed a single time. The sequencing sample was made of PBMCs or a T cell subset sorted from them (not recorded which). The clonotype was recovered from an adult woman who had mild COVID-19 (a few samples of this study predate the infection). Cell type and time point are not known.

The DNA of the CDR3 is TGTGCCATCATGGCCGGGACTCACGTCGGCGAGCAGTACTTC. Amino acids: CAIMAGTHVGEQYF. The genes are TRBV10-3 and TRBJ2-7; D is possibly TRBD2 (6 bases). V was pared by 7 bases and J by 6 bases, with 19 bases between. Germline V gives CDR1 ENHRY, CDR2 SYGVKD. The CDR3 runs 14 residues.